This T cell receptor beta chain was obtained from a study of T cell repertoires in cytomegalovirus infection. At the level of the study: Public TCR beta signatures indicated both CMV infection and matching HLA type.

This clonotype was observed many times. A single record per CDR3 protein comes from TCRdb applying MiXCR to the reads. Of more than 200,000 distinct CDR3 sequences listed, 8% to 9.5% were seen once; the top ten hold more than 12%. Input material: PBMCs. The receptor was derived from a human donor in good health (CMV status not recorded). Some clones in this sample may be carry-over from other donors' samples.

For the CDR3, the DNA is TGTGCCAGCAGCTTATTTAGCGGCCTTTCCTACGAGCAGTACTTC. The encoded protein is CASSLFSGLSYEQYF. The chain uses TRBV11-3 and TRBJ2-7, with a tentative D call TRBD2 (6 bases). Per germline, CDR1 SGHNT and CDR2 YENEEA. Deletions cut 2 bases from V and 1 base from J, with 12 bases between. The CDR3 runs to 15 residues.